This TCR beta chain was profiled in a study of CD8 T cells in Susac syndrome (dated by TCRdb to between 2018 and 2021). About the study as a whole: Repertoire sequencing was used to test whether CD8+ T cell activation and differentiation in Susac syndrome was antigen driven.

CDR1 SQVTM and CDR2 ANQGSEA are derived from the germline V gene. The cysteine opens and the phenylalanine closes a CDR3 of 16 amino acids. Only the CDR3 DNA is retained, 48 bases long and in frame from the first base. V is shortened by 7 bases, J by 0 bases, and the region joining them spans 20 bases. Of note for this clonotype: Its antigen is currently not known. Per-nucleotide qualities are absent, and no much larger clonotype sits a single base away.

General study outcomes and caveats: The number of individuals in the TCR sequencing and HLA analysis was recognized as being relatively small.

RNA was extracted with the RNeasy kit and about 0.5 to 1 ug was reverse transcribed using random hexamers. TCR beta CDR3 regions were amplified with the immunoSEQ multiplex PCR assay covering 54 Vbeta and 13 Jbeta segments. Bias from PCR amplification was corrected by using a synthetic template baseline for primer optimization and for computational correction. The original methods were these. Only productive sequences were kept, with reads annotated to V, D and J genes according to IMGT and analyzed in immunoSEQ Analyzer. Clonality was calculated as one minus the Shannon entropy normalized by log2 of the number of productive unique sequences. Public and private clones were assessed among the 100 most prevalent clones of each patient and control. A clone was defined as Susac-specific if it was absent from the healthy and MS cohorts, from approximately 980 published viral clones and from other ImmuneACCESS disease sequences. The raw public data were reprocessed by TCRdb itself: fastp quality trimming at Q25, MiXCR clonotype calling, in-frame beta chains only. All rows with the same CDR3 protein become a single entry with the most common DNA and genes. These V and J calls are TCRdb output, not the study's own analysis. The sample has about 150,000 distinct CDR3 sequences on record, about 94% of them singletons. Of the sample, 0.09% to 0.1% is held by the ten largest clones.

Peripheral blood CD8+ and CD4+ T cells from healthy donors, Susac syndrome patients and multiple sclerosis patients were profiled by high-throughput TCR beta sequencing. Multiple sclerosis controls were treatment-naive patients with stable or active relapsing-remitting disease fulfilling revised McDonald criteria. Bulk CD8+ and CD4+ T cells were purified magnetically by negative isolation, whereas CD8+ TEMRA cells were enriched by FACS. Blood was collected in EDTA tubes and processed within 24 hours, with PBMCs isolated through density gradient centrifugation. PBMCs intended for TCR sequencing were cryopreserved in liquid nitrogen and thawed later in a water bath at 37 degrees C. Purity of sorted or isolated CD4+, CD8+ and CD8+ TEMRA cells was at least 90%.

Sequenced input: CD4+ T cells from PBMCs. This TCR was sampled from a human donor with multiple sclerosis. This chain is built from TRBV29-1 and TRBJ2-3, with the D gene possibly TRBD1 or TRBD2, each one fitting 7 bases. This receptor carries the CDR3 CSARGGGEMSTDTQYF. The DNA sequence is TGCAGCGCACGGGGAGGGGGCGAAATGAGCACAGATACGCAGTATTTT.